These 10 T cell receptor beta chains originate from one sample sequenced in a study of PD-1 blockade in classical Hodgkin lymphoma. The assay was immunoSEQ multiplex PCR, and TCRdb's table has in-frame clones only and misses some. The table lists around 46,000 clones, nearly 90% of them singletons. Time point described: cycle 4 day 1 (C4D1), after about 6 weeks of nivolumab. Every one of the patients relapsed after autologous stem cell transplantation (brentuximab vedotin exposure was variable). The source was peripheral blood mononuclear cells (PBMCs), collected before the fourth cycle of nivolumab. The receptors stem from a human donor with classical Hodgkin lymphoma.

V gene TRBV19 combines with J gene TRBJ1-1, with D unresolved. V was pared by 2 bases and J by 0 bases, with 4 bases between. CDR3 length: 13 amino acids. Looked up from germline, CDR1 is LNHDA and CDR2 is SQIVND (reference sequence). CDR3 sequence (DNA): TGTGCCAGTAGTATAACTCTGAACACTGAAGCTTTCTTT. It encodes CASSITLNTEAFF.

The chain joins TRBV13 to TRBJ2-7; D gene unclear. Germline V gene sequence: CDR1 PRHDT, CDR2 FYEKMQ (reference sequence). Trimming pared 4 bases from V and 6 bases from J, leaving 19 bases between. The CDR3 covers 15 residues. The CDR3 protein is CASSSHLSGEAEQYF. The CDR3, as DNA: TGTGCCAGCAGCTCCCACCTTAGTGGTGAAGCCGAGCAGTACTTC.

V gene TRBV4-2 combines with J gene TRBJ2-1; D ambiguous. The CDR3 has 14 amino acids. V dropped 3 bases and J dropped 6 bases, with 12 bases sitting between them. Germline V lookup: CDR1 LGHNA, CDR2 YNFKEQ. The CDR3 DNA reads TGTGCCAGCAGCCAGGATGTAGTTCCCAATGAGCAGTTCTTC. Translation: CASSQDVVPNEQFF.

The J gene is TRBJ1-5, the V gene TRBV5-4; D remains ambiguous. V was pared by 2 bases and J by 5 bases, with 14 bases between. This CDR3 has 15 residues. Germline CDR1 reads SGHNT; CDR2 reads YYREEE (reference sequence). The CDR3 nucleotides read TGTGCCAGCAGCTTCAAGGGATCGGTCGATCAGCCCCAGCATTTT. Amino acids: CASSFKGSVDQPQHF.

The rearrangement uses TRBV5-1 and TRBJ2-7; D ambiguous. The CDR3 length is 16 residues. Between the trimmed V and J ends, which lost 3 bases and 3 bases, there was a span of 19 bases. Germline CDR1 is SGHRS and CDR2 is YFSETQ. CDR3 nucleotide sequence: TGCGCCAGCAGCTCCCCTTTTGGTGGGTCGAGCTACGAGCAGTACTTC. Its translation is CASSSPFGGSSYEQYF.

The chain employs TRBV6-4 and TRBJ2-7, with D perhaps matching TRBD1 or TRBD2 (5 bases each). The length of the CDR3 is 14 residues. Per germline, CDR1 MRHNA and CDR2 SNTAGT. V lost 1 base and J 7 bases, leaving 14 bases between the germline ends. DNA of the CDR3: TGTGCCAGCAGTGACTTTTGCAGGGAGAGGGAGCAGTACTTC. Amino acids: CASSDFCREREQYF.

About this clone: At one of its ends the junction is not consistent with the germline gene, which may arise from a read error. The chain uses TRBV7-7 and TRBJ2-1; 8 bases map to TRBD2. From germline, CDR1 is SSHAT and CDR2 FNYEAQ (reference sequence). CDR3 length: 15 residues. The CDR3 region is CASSERREGLNEQFF. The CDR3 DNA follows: TGTGCTAGCAGCGAGCGACGGGAGGGCCTAAATGAGCAGTTCTTC.

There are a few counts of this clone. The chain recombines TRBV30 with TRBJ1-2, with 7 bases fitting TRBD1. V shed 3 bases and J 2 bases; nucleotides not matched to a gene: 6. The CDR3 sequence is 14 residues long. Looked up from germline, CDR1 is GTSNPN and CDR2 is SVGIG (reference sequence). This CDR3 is CAWRRTGVNYGYTF. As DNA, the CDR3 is TGTGCCTGGAGAAGAACAGGGGTCAACTATGGCTACACCTTC. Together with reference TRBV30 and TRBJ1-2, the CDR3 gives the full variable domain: SQTIHQWPATLVQPVGSPLSLECTVEGTSNPNLYWYRQAAGRGLQLLFYSVGIGQISSEVPQNLSASRPQDRQFILSSKKLLLSDSGFYLCAWRRTGVNYGYTFGSGTRLTVV.

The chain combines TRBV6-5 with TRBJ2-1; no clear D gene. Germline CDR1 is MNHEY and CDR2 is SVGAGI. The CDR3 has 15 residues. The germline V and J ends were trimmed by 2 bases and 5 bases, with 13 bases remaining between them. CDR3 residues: CASSYRSLKNNEQFF. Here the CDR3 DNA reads TGTGCCAGCAGTTACAGGTCCCTAAAAAACAATGAGCAGTTCTTC.

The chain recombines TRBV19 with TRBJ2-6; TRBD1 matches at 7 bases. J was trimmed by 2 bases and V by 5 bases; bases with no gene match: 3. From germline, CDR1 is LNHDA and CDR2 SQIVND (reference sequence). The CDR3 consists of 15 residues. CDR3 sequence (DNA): TGTGCCAGTAGTCCTCAGGGGGCTGGGGCCAACGTCCTGACTTTC. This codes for CASSPQGAGANVLTF. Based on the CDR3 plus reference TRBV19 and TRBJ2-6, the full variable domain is DGGITQSPKYLFRKEGQNVTLSCEQNLNHDAMYWYRQDPGQGLRLIYYSQIVNDFQKGDIAEGYSVSREKKESFPLTVTSAQKNPTAFYLCASSPQGAGANVLTFGAGSRLTVL.